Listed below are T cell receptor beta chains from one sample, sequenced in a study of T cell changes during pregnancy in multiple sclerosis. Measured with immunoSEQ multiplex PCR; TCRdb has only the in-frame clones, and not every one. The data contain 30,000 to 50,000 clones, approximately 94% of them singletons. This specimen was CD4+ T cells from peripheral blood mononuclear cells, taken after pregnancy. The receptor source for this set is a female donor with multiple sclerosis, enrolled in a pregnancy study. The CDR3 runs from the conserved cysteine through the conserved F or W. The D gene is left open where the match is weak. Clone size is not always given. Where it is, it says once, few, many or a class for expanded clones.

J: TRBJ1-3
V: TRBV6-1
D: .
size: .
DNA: TGTGCCAGCAGTCAGAGGTCCTCTGGAAACACCATATATTTT
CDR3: CASSQRSSGNTIYF

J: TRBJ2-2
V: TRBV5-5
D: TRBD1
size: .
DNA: TGTGCCAGCAGCTTAGAGGGGGCCTCTGGGGAGCTGTTTTTT
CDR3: CASSLEGASGELFF

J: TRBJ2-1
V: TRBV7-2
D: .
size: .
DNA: TGTGCCAGCAGCTTAGGGCGGGGGCTTAACAGCAGGGAGCAGTTCTTC
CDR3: CASSLGRGLNSREQFF

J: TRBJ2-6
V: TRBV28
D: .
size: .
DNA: TGTGCCAGCAGTCGCTCCTCAGGGTCTTACTCTGGGGCCAACGTCCTGACTTTC
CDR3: CASSRSSGSYSGANVLTF

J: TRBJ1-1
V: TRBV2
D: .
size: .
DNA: TGTGCCAGCAGGGTGACAGAGATGAACACTGAAGCTTTCTTT
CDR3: CASRVTEMNTEAFF

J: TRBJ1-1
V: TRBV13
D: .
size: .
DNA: TGTGCCAGCAGCCAGACGGGAGCACAGGTCGTATTCGCTTTCTTT
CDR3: CASSQTGAQVVFAFF

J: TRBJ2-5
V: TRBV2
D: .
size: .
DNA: TGTGCCAGCAGTGAAGGGGTACTCGGAGTAGAGACCCAGTACTTC
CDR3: CASSEGVLGVETQYF

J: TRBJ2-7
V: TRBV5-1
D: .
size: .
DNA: TGCGCCAGCAGCTCTTCCGGGAAATACTACGAGCAGTACTTC
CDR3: CASSSSGKYYEQYF

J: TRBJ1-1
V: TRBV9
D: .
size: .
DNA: TGTGCCAGCAGTGATACAGGGCGGCCCACTGAAGCTTTCTTT
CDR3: CASSDTGRPTEAFF

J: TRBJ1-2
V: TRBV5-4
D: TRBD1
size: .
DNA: TGTGCCAGCACCCCCCGTGGGACAGGGAGCGGCTACACCTTC
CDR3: CASTPRGTGSGYTF

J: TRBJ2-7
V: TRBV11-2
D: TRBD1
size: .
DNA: TGTGCCAGCCAGGGACAGGGGCCATACGAGCAGTACTTC
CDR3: CASQGQGPYEQYF

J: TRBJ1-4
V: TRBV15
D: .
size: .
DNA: TGTGCCACCAGCCCGCGGGCCTCAACTAATGAAAAACTGTTTTTT
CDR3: CATSPRASTNEKLFF

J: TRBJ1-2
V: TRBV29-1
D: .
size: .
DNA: TGCAGCGTTGAAGAATTTCAGTATGGCTACACCTTC
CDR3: CSVEEFQYGYTF

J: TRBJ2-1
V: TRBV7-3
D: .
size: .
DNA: TGTGCCAGCAGCTCGCGCCCAGGACAGCTAGGGAATGAGCAGTTCTTC
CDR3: CASSSRPGQLGNEQFF

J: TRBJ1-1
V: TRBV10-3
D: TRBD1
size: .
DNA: TGTGCCATCAGTGAGCCGGGACAGGGCAAGACAGAAGCTTTCTTT
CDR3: CAISEPGQGKTEAFF

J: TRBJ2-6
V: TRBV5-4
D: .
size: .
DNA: TGTGCCAGCAGCTTGGGCAGGGAGGTGACCAACGTCCTGACTTTC
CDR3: CASSLGREVTNVLTF

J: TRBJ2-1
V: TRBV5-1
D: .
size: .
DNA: TGCGCCAGCAGCCCGCCGCCGAGCAGGGGGGCCTACAATGAGCAGTTCTTC
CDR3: CASSPPPSRGAYNEQFF

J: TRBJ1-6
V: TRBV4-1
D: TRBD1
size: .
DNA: TGCGCCAGCAGCCAGCCCCTACAGGGGCCTAATTCACCCCTCCACTTT
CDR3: CASSQPLQGPNSPLHF

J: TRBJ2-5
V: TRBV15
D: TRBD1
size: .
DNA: TGTGCCACCAGCAGACCGGGACAGGGATTCCAAGAGACCCAGTACTTC
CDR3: CATSRPGQGFQETQYF

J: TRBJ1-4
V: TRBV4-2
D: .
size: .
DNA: TGTGCCAGCAGCCAAGGTATCCGGGACTCAGAGGGTGAAAAACTGTTTTTT
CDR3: CASSQGIRDSEGEKLFF

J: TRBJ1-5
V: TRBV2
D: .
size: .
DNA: TGTGCCAGCAGTCCAGACAGGAGCAATCAGCCCCAGCATTTT
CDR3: CASSPDRSNQPQHF

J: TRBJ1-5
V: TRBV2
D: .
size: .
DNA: TGTGCCAGCAGTCCACTGGGCTCTAGCAATCAGCCCCAGCATTTT
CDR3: CASSPLGSSNQPQHF

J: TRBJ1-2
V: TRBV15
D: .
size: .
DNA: TGTGCCACCAGCAGAGAAAGCAACTATGGCTACACCTTC
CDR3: CATSRESNYGYTF

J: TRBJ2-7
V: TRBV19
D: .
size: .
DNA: TGTGCCAGTAGTAGGGGGGGGCCCTACGAGCAGTACTTC
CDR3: CASSRGGPYEQYF

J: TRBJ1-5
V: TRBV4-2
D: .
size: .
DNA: TGTGCCAGCAGCCAATTATTAGACAATCAGCCCCAGCATTTT
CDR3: CASSQLLDNQPQHF

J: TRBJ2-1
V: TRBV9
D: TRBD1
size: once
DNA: TGTGCCAGCAGCGTCGGGACAGCCAACTACAATGAGCAGTTCTTC
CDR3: CASSVGTANYNEQFF

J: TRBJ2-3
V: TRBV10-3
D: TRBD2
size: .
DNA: TGTGCCATCAGTGGACTAGCGGGGTCCCCCACAGATACGCAGTATTTT
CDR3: CAISGLAGSPTDTQYF

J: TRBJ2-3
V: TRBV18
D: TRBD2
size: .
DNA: TGTGCCAGCTCACCGCTAGCGGGAAGCACAGATACGCAGTATTTT
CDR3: CASSPLAGSTDTQYF

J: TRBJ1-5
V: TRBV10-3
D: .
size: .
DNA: TGTGCCATCAGTGAGTCAGGCGGTAGTCAGCCCCAGCATTTT
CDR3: CAISESGGSQPQHF

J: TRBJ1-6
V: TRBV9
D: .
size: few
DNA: TGTGCCAGCAGCGTAGCTGGGGAGAGCAATTCACCCCTCCACTTT
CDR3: CASSVAGESNSPLHF

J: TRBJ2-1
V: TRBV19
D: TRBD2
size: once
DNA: TGTGCCAGTAGTACCCTCGGACTAGCGCTTTATGAGCAGTTCTTC
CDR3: CASSTLGLALYEQFF

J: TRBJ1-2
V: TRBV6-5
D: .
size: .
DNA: TGTGCCAGCAAACCAGGGAACTATGGCTACACCTTC
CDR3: CASKPGNYGYTF

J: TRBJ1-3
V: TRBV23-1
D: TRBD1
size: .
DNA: TGCGCCAGCAGTCAATTCTCCGAGTACAGGGGGATGAGAGGAAACACCATATATTTT
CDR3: CASSQFSEYRGMRGNTIYF

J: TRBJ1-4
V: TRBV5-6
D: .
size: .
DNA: TGTGCCAGCAGCCACCGGGCAACTAATGAAAAACTGTTTTTT
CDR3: CASSHRATNEKLFF

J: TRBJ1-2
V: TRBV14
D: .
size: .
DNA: TGTGCCAGCAGCGGTCCGAACATCTATGGCTACACCTTC
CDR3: CASSGPNIYGYTF

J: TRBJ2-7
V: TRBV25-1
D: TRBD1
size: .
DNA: TGTGCCAGCAGTGACGGCTTGACAGGGGGCCCCCACGAGCAGTACTTC
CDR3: CASSDGLTGGPHEQYF

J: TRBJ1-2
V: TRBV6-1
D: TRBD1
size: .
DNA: TGTGCCAGCACCCTGGACAGGGGGCTGGGCTATGGCTACACCTTC
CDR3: CASTLDRGLGYGYTF

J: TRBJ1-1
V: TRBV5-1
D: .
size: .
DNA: TGCGCCAGCAGCTTTACGGGGGGAGGGAACACTGAAGCTTTCTTT
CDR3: CASSFTGGGNTEAFF

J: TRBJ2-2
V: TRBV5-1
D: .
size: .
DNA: TGCGCCAGCAAGCTTCAGGTGAACACCGGGGAGCTGTTTTTT
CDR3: CASKLQVNTGELFF

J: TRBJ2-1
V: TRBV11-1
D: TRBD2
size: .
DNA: TGTGCCAGCAGCTTAGGGCTGGGACTAGCGGGGGGCATGAATGAGCAGTTCTTC
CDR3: CASSLGLGLAGGMNEQFF

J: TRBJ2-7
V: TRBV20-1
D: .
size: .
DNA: TGCAGTGCTACCGGCTACGAGCAGTACTTC
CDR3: CSATGYEQYF

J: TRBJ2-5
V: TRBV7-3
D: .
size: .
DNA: TGTGCCAGCAGCTTATTCGGGGCAGGGGATAAGAGAGGGACCCAGTACTTC
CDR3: CASSLFGAGDKRGTQYF

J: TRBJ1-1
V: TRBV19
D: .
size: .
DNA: TGTGCCAGTAGGCTAGGGGGGGCGAAATTGACTGAAGCTTTCTTT
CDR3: CASRLGGAKLTEAFF

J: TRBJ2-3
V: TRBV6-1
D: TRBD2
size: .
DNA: TGTGCCAGCAGTGAAGCGTATGGCGGGGGTAGCACAGATACGCAGTATTTT
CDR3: CASSEAYGGGSTDTQYF